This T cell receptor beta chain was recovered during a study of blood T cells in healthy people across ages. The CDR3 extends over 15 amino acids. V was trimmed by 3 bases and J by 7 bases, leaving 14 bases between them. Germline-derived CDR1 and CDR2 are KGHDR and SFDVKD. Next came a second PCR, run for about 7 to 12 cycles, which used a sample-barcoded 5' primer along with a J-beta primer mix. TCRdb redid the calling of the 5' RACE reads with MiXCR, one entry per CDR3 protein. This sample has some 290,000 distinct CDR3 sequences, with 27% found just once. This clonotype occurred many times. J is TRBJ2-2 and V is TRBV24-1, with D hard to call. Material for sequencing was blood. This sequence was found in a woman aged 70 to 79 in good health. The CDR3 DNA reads TGTGCCACCAGTGATCCGACGGACGCTTACGGGGAGCTGTTTTTT. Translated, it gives CATSDPTDAYGELFF.